One sample yielded the 27 T cell receptor beta chains listed below, sequenced in a study of vaccination effects on CD4 cells after COVID-19. Before sequencing, viral peptide pools were used by the ViraFEST assay to expand antigen-specific CD4+ T cells. CD4+ T cell isolation took place after approximately 11 days of culture. People in the vaccine group had not been infected with SARS-CoV-2 before, and their nucleocapsid antibodies were negative. Antigen specificity for these receptors is unknown. Using immunoSEQ multiplex PCR, the repertoire was profiled, and TCRdb retains in-frame clones only, with some absent. The table includes tens of thousands of clones, approximately 76% detected once. The sample consisted of CD4+ T cells from PBMCs cultured with HCoV-NL63 spike peptides, taken before COVID-19 vaccination. These receptors originate from a human donor who received a COVID-19 vaccine.

The chain recombines TRBV11-2 with TRBJ2-2; maybe TRBD2 (6 bases). The CDR3 has 16 residues. The germline V gene has CDR1 SGHAT and CDR2 FQNNGV. Trimming removed 1 base at V and 3 bases at J, with 12 bases between. CDR3 bases: TGTGCCAGCAGCTTAGTCATCACGGGGGACACCGGGGAGCTGTTTTTT. Amino acid sequence: CASSLVITGDTGELFF.

This chain joins TRBV10-2 and TRBJ2-1, with TRBD2 matching 14 bases. The CDR3 contains 16 residues. Germline CDR1 is WSHSY and CDR2 is SAAADI. V lost 6 bases to trimming and J lost 4 bases; unmatched junction nucleotides: 5. The CDR3 DNA is TGCGCCAGCAGGCGACTAGCGGGGGGGCGGTACAATGAGCAGTTCTTC. Its protein product is CASRRLAGGRYNEQFF.

The rearrangement joins TRBV10-3 to TRBJ2-5; the match to TRBD2 covers 7 bases. The V and J ends lost 7 bases and 7 bases, in that order; junction bases with no gene match: 18. The CDR3 spans 16 residues. Germline values: CDR1 ENHRY, CDR2 SYGVKD. CDR3 protein: CAITDGQGGGLGTQYF. In nucleotides, the CDR3 is TGTGCCATCACTGACGGGCAGGGTGGAGGACTAGGGACCCAGTACTTC.

This clone was seen only a few times. The chain links TRBV19 to TRBJ1-2, with TRBD1 as a possible D gene (5 bases). Germline CDR1 reads LNHDA; CDR2 reads SQIVND (reference sequence). V lost 6 bases, J lost 4 bases, and 15 bases lay in between. CDR3 size: 14 residues. The CDR3: CASSAFMGTYGYTF. The CDR3 DNA reads as TGTGCCAGTAGCGCCTTTATGGGGACCTATGGCTACACCTTC.

V is TRBV10-3 and J is TRBJ1-2, with 7 positions matching TRBD1. The CDR3 totals 16 residues. The J segment lost 4 bases and the V segment lost 7 bases, leaving 15 bases of the junction unmatched. CDR1 ENHRY and CDR2 SYGVKD come from the germline V gene. CDR3 in DNA: TGTGCCATCACCAAACCCCCCTGGACAGGCGGCTATGGCTACACCTTC. It translates to CAITKPPWTGGYGYTF.

The chain uses TRBV13 and TRBJ2-7; 9 bases map to TRBD2. V was pared by 4 bases and J by 1 base, with 11 bases of the junction left unmatched. The CDR3 extends over 17 amino acids. Germline CDR1 and CDR2: PRHDT and FYEKMQ (reference sequence). Here the CDR3 reads CASSSTSSGAPSYEQYV. The CDR3 coding sequence is TGTGCCAGCAGCTCAACCTCTAGCGGGGCCCCATCCTACGAGCAGTACGTC.

The gene calls are TRBV5-1 and TRBJ2-5; TRBD2 agrees at 9 bases. The CDR3 spans 13 residues. The J segment lost 3 bases and the V segment lost 7 bases, leaving 4 bases of the junction unmatched. Germline V CDR1 and CDR2: SGHRS, YFSETQ. The CDR3 is CASGVAGEETQYF. CDR3 coding DNA: TGCGCCAGCGGAGTAGCGGGGGAAGAGACCCAGTACTTC.

The chain couples TRBV10-3 to TRBJ2-3; no firm D call. Trimming removed 3 bases at V and 6 bases at J, with 13 bases between. Germline V CDR1 and CDR2: ENHRY, SYGVKD. There are 14 residues in the CDR3. Here the CDR3 DNA reads TGTGCCATCAGTGAAGGAGCTCTGGTCGATACGCAGTATTTT. This encodes CAISEGALVDTQYF.

V gene TRBV9 combines with J gene TRBJ2-2, with TRBD1 matching over 7 bases. The CDR3 totals 16 residues. J gave up 0 bases and V 3 bases, and 5 bases lay outside the gene matches. Germline V gene sequence: CDR1 SGDLS, CDR2 YYNGEE. The CDR3: CASSDQGVSNTGELFF. The DNA for the CDR3 is TGTGCCAGCAGCGACCAGGGGGTATCGAACACCGGGGAGCTGTTTTTT. Looking up the rest from reference TRBV9 and TRBJ2-2 gives the full variable domain: DSGVTQTPKHLITATGQRVTLRCSPRSGDLSVYWYQQSLDQGLQFLIQYYNGEERAKGNILERFSAQQFPDLHSELNLSSLELGDSALYFCASSDQGVSNTGELFFGEGSRLTVL.

The chain links TRBV15 to TRBJ2-5, with no clear D. Germline V lookup: CDR1 LNHNV, CDR2 YYDKDF (reference sequence). Trimming removed 2 bases from V and 1 base from J, with 2 bases in between. The CDR3 has 12 residues. The CDR3 nucleotides read TGTGCCACCAGCAGACCCCAAGAGACCCAGTACTTC. It encodes CATSRPQETQYF.

The V call is TRBV18, the J call TRBJ2-7; D is perhaps TRBD1 (6 bases). This CDR3 comprises 12 residues. V dropped 3 bases and J dropped 3 bases, with 6 bases sitting between them. Germline CDR1 reads KGHSH; CDR2 reads LQKENI. The CDR3 DNA follows: TGTGCCAGCTCACCGGACAGCTACGAGCAGTACGTC. It specifies CASSPDSYEQYV.

This sequence joins TRBV3-1 (or the pseudogene TRBV3-2) and TRBJ1-1, with no clear D. The V and J ends lost 6 bases and 0 bases respectively, with 8 bases between them. Germline-derived CDR1 and CDR2 are LGHDT and YNNKEL (reference sequence). This CDR3 has 13 amino acids. CDR3: CASSSTVNTEAFF. Written as DNA, the CDR3 is TGTGCCAGCAGTAGCACAGTGAACACTGAAGCTTTCTTT.

The V gene is TRBV28, the J gene TRBJ1-5, with D perhaps TRBD1 (6 bases). The germline gives CDR1 MDHEN, CDR2 SYDVKM. The CDR3 is 13 residues long. Trimming left V 6 bases short and J 10 bases short, with 16 bases between. The DNA for the CDR3 is TGTGCCAGCAGGACAGGACAATCAATCCCCCAGCATTTT. It specifies CASRTGQSIPQHF.

This rearrangement joins TRBV6-1 to TRBJ2-7, with a weak D call TRBD1 (6 bases). V shed 3 bases and J shed 5 bases, with 14 bases lying between them. This CDR3 has 14 residues. Germline values: CDR1 MNHNS, CDR2 SASEGT. The CDR3 DNA reads as TGTGCCAGCAGTGACCGAACAGGGCCCCACGAGCAGTACGTC. It is translated as CASSDRTGPHEQYV.

This clone has a single count. V gene TRBV4-3 combines with J gene TRBJ2-2; 15 positions agree with TRBD2. Per germline, CDR1 LGHNA and CDR2 YSLEER. The V and J ends lost 6 bases and 6 bases, in that order; junction bases with no gene match: 8. This CDR3 has 17 amino acids. CDR3 protein: CASSVGLAGGPAGELFF. The CDR3 DNA is TGCGCCAGCAGTGTCGGACTAGCGGGGGGGCCCGCCGGGGAGCTGTTTTTT.

The rearrangement links TRBV7-3 to TRBJ2-7; TRBD2 is a possible D gene (5 bases). This CDR3 comprises 16 residues. Germline V gene data show CDR1 as SGHTA and CDR2 as FQGTGA. Trimming pared 1 base from V and 3 bases from J, leaving 16 bases between. The CDR3 region has the DNA TGTGCCAGCAGCTTAATGAGGGCTGGGCCTCTCTACGAGCAGTACGTC. Its translation is CASSLMRAGPLYEQYV.

CDR3 in DNA: TGCGCCAGCAGCTGGGGGACAGCTTCGGGCACTGAAGCTTTCTTT. Its protein is CASSWGTASGTEAFF. J is TRBJ1-1 and V is TRBV5-1; 7 bases agree with TRBD1. This CDR3 spans 15 amino acids. V shed 3 bases and J 4 bases; nucleotides not matched to a gene: 9. Germline V gene data show CDR1 as SGHRS and CDR2 as YFSETQ.

The CDR3 DNA sequence: TGTGCCAGCAGTTTTACAGGGGGACTTGGCTACACCTTC. This translates into CASSFTGGLGYTF. The chain recombines TRBV12-3 or TRBV12-4 with TRBJ1-2; 8 nucleotides align to TRBD1. J was trimmed by 7 bases and V by 3 bases; bases with no gene match: 4. This CDR3 contains 13 residues.

The chain has TRBV9 and TRBJ2-5, with a tentative D call TRBD1 (5 bases). Trimming removed 0 bases at V and 5 bases at J, with 11 bases between. In germline, CDR1 is SGDLS, CDR2 YYNGEE. This CDR3 is built from 14 residues. CDR3 residues: CASSVATGRETQYF. The DNA of the CDR3 is TGTGCCAGCAGCGTAGCTACAGGCCGGGAGACCCAGTACTTC.

This clone was picked up a small number of times. The J gene is TRBJ1-2, the V gene TRBV19; D is possibly TRBD1 (6 bases). V gave up 4 bases and J gave up 6 bases, with 12 bases separating them. Germline V gene data show CDR1 as LNHDA and CDR2 as SQIVND (reference sequence). This CDR3 contains 13 residues. In DNA, the CDR3 is TGTGCCAGTAGTACGGTACAGGGAAATGGCTACACCTTC. Residues: CASSTVQGNGYTF.

This clone appeared once. The rearrangement links TRBV7-2 to TRBJ2-7, with D possibly matching TRBD1 (5 bases). The length of the CDR3 is 15 residues. V lost 2 bases and J lost 2, with 13 bases in between. Germline-derived CDR1 and CDR2 are SGHTA and FQGNSA. CDR3 region: CASSLIQDRAYEQYV. The DNA for the CDR3 is TGTGCCAGCAGCTTAATACAGGACCGAGCCTACGAGCAGTACGTC.

This clone was detected only a few times. This chain uses TRBV7-7 with TRBJ2-2; D not resolved. CDR3 size: 16 residues. V was clipped by 5 bases and J by 6 bases, with 19 bases between them. Germline values: CDR1 SSHAT, CDR2 FNYEAQ (reference sequence). CDR3 DNA sequence: TGTGCCAGCAGCCCCACACCAGGCCTAAGGGCCGGGGAGCTGTTTTTT. It yields the protein CASSPTPGLRAGELFF.

The chain carries TRBV14 and TRBJ2-5; D is unresolved. This CDR3 contains 14 residues. Germline lookup yields CDR1 SGHDN and CDR2 FVKESK. The V end lost 1 base, the J end lost 2 bases, and 8 bases lay between the germline ends. Here the CDR3 reads CASSQVRQQETQYF. The CDR3 DNA reads as TGTGCCAGCAGCCAAGTACGTCAGCAAGAGACCCAGTACTTC.

The rearrangement joins TRBV24-1 to TRBJ2-1; 9 bases are shared with TRBD1. This CDR3 contains 12 residues. Trimming cost V 9 bases and J 13 bases; bases outside gene matches: 9. Germline V gene lookup returns CDR1 KGHDR and CDR2 SFDVKD. DNA for the CDR3: TGTGCCACCCGACTACCGGGACAGGGTCAGTTCTTC. This gives the protein CATRLPGQGQFF.

The chain links TRBV21-1 to TRBJ1-2; TRBD1, the table's D call, lacks a check against the DNA. TRBV21-1 has pseudogene status. CDR3 length equals 16 residues. CDR3 loop: CASSKDGDMSHYGYTF. CDR3 in DNA: TGTGCCAGCAGCAAAGACGGGGACATGTCGCACTATGGCTACACCTTC.

The V and J genes are TRBV28 and TRBJ2-2; TRBD1 aligns across 9 bases. The CDR3 extends over 17 amino acids. V dropped 4 bases and J dropped 4; count of bases not matched to a gene: 10. Germline-derived CDR1 and CDR2 are MDHEN and SYDVKM. The CDR3 is CASSSYRGPRGTGELFF. The CDR3 nucleotides read TGTGCCAGCAGTTCATACAGGGGGCCGCGGGGCACCGGGGAGCTGTTTTTT.

This chain links TRBV18 with TRBJ1-1; possible D gene TRBD1, 5 bases. This CDR3 region has 14 residues. The germline V gene encodes CDR1 KGHSH and CDR2 LQKENI. V lost 5 bases and J 11 bases, leaving 21 bases between the germline ends. This chain's CDR3 is CASSFNPGPLKAFF. As DNA, the CDR3 is TGTGCCAGCTCATTCAACCCGGGACCTCTGAAGGCTTTCTTT.